Shown below are 22 T cell receptor beta chains from a single sample sequenced in a study of T cell responses to AZD1222 COVID-19 vaccine. The assay was immunoSEQ multiplex PCR, and TCRdb's table has in-frame clones only and misses some. The top ten hold less than 8% of the sample, which has approximately 92,000 clones, about 90% seen once. Source: peripheral blood, taken on day 0 of AZD1222 vaccination. These receptors were obtained from an adult in good health.

The chain has TRBV11-3 and TRBJ2-2; 7 nucleotides agree with TRBD1. Trimming took 6 bases from V and 3 from J; bases not matched to a gene: 4. This CDR3 has 14 residues. Germline CDR1 and CDR2: SGHNT and YENEEA. CDR3 coding DNA: TGTGCCAGCAGACGTACAGGGGACACCGGGGAGCTGTTTTTT. This gives the protein CASRRTGDTGELFF.

The chain recombines TRBV7-3 with TRBJ1-5; D gene uncertain. The CDR3 is 16 amino acids. The V end lost 2 bases, the J end lost 6 bases, and 17 bases lay between the germline ends. Germline-derived CDR1 and CDR2 are SGHTA and FQGTGA. CDR3 in DNA: TGTGCCAGCAGCTTAGAGAATGGCACCTCGTGTCAGCCCCAGCATTTT. Encoded protein: CASSLENGTSCQPQHF.

V gene TRBV3-1 (or the pseudogene TRBV3-2) combines with J gene TRBJ2-4, with TRBD1 matching 7 bases. The CDR3 sequence is 17 residues long. The V gene end was trimmed by 7 bases and the J gene end by 0 bases; junction bases not matched to a gene: 12. Germline V lookup: CDR1 LGHDT, CDR2 YNNKEL (reference sequence). The CDR3 here is CASIRDRQELAKNIQYF. Written as DNA, the CDR3 is TGTGCCAGCATCCGGGACAGACAAGAACTAGCCAAAAACATTCAGTACTTC.

The J gene is TRBJ2-2, the V gene TRBV5-1, with D perhaps TRBD1 (7 bases). The length of the CDR3 is 14 residues. Trimming shortened V by 4 bases and J by 5 bases, and 12 bases separated the two germline ends. Germline CDR1 and CDR2: SGHRS and YFSETQ. This CDR3 reads CASSGQGGTGELFF. DNA for the CDR3: TGCGCCAGCAGCGGGCAGGGGGGAACCGGGGAGCTGTTTTTT.

In DNA, the CDR3 is TGTGCCAGTGGGAACTCCTATAATTCACCCCTCCACTTT. This translates into CASGNSYNSPLHF. The V call is TRBV2, the J call TRBJ1-6; D call uncertain. Trimming removed 9 bases at V and 0 bases at J, with 6 bases between. Germline loops: CDR1 SNHLY, CDR2 FYNNEI. The CDR3 runs to 13 residues.

The chain uses TRBV15 and TRBJ2-5; D not certain. The germline V and J ends were trimmed by 3 bases and 4 bases, with 15 bases remaining between them. Germline values: CDR1 LNHNV, CDR2 YYDKDF (reference sequence). The CDR3 covers 15 residues. Here the CDR3 DNA reads TGTGCCACCAGCAGGGGGATTGATAATGGAGAGACCCAGTACTTC. Amino acid sequence: CATSRGIDNGETQYF.

This chain connects TRBV7-9 to TRBJ1-4; TRBD1 aligns across 9 bases. Germline assignment: CDR1 SEHNR and CDR2 FQNEAQ (reference sequence). The CDR3 is 14 amino acids. J lost 7 bases, V lost 5 bases, and 5 bases had no gene match. Here the CDR3 DNA reads TGTGCCAGCAGCCGGGACAGGGCTGGTGAAAAACTGTTTTTT. Translating gives CASSRDRAGEKLFF.

The chain couples TRBV25-1 to TRBJ1-2; 7 positions match TRBD1. The CDR3 consists of 13 residues. V lost 8 bases, J lost 7 bases, and 10 bases stayed unmatched. Germline V lookup: CDR1 MGHDK, CDR2 SYGVNS. In DNA, the CDR3 is TGTGCCAGCGCCTCAGACAGGGCGTCTGGCTACACCTTC. As protein: CASASDRASGYTF.

The rearrangement links TRBV15 to TRBJ1-4; possibly TRBD1 for D (5 bases). The CDR3 is 15 amino acids. Germline V gene data show CDR1 as LNHNV and CDR2 as YYDKDF (reference sequence). The ends were cut back, 0 bases at V and 5 bases at J, with 10 bases in the middle. Here the CDR3 reads CATSRDPGTNEKLFF. The CDR3, as DNA: TGTGCCACCAGCAGAGATCCAGGGACGAATGAAAAACTGTTTTTT.

The V gene is TRBV5-4, the J gene TRBJ2-3; D remains ambiguous. Germline V gives CDR1 SGHNT, CDR2 YYREEE (reference sequence). The V and J ends lost 2 bases and 1 base respectively, with 11 bases between them. The CDR3 sequence is 15 residues long. The CDR3, as DNA: TGTGCCAGCAGCTTTTCGACTTATCGCACAGATACGCAGTATTTT. This translates into CASSFSTYRTDTQYF.

The chain joins TRBV7-9 to TRBJ1-2, with 8 bases fitting TRBD1. The germline CDR1 and CDR2 sequences are SEHNR and FQNEAQ (reference sequence). The J segment lost 8 bases and the V segment lost 4 bases, leaving 9 bases of the junction unmatched. There are 14 residues in the CDR3. The CDR3 coding sequence is TGTGCCAGCAGCTATCAGGACAGGGAAGGGGGCTACACCTTC. It specifies CASSYQDREGGYTF.

A remark on this clone: Additional DNA sequences in this sample encode the identical CDR3. The rearrangement links TRBV5-1 to TRBJ2-2; D is ambiguous. CDR3 length: 15 residues. CDR1 SGHRS and CDR2 YFSETQ come from the germline V gene. The V end lost 0 bases, the J end lost 0 bases, and 6 bases lay between the germline ends. Here the CDR3 DNA reads TGCGCCAGCAGCTTGGCGGCCGCGAACACCGGGGAGCTGTTTTTT. It translates to CASSLAAANTGELFF.

V is TRBV19 and J is TRBJ1-2, with 7 bases lining up with TRBD1. Germline assignment: CDR1 LNHDA and CDR2 SQIVND (reference sequence). The ends lost 7 bases at V and 4 bases at J; junction bases unmatched: 6. The CDR3 loop spans 13 amino acids. Here the CDR3 DNA reads TGTGCCAGTACCCTCGACAGGGCCTATGGCTACACCTTC. Translated, it gives CASTLDRAYGYTF. Variable domain in full (rest from reference TRBV19 and TRBJ1-2): DGGITQSPKYLFRKEGQNVTLSCEQNLNHDAMYWYRQDPGQGLRLIYYSQIVNDFQKGDIAEGYSVSREKKESFPLTVTSAQKNPTAFYLCASTLDRAYGYTFGSGTRLTVV.

The V call is TRBV7-3, the J call TRBJ2-2; 10 bases match TRBD1. Germline V gene sequence: CDR1 SGHTA, CDR2 FQGTGA. Unmatched junction bases numbered 3, after V lost 5 bases and J lost 3 bases. This CDR3 spans 15 amino acids. The CDR3: CASSRQGADTGELFF. The CDR3 nucleotides are TGTGCCAGCAGCCGACAGGGGGCGGACACCGGGGAGCTGTTTTTT.

The chain uses TRBV5-1 and TRBJ1-1; 8 bases match TRBD1. The CDR3 contains 14 residues. Trimming took 4 bases from V and 5 from J; bases not matched to a gene: 7. CDR1 is SGHRS, CDR2 YFSETQ, per germline. The CDR3 region is CASSGGQGLTEAFF. The CDR3 nucleotides are TGCGCCAGCAGCGGCGGACAGGGTTTGACTGAAGCTTTCTTT.

The chain joins TRBV18 to TRBJ1-1; D is perhaps TRBD1 (6 bases). V gave up 6 bases and J gave up 7 bases, with 12 bases separating them. Germline loops: CDR1 KGHSH, CDR2 LQKENI. This CDR3 is built from 12 residues. The chain's CDR3 is CASSPLQGEAFF. In nucleotides, the CDR3 is TGTGCCAGCTCTCCCTTACAGGGTGAAGCTTTCTTT.

This rearrangement joins TRBV6-5 to TRBJ2-2, with 7 bases aligning to TRBD1. The CDR3 totals 14 residues. Looked up from germline, CDR1 is MNHEY and CDR2 is SVGAGI. The V segment lost 7 bases and the J segment 5 bases; nucleotides outside the gene matches: 7. CDR3 coding DNA: TGTGCCAGCACCAAGGACAGGTCGACCGGGGAGCTGTTTTTT. As protein: CASTKDRSTGELFF.

The gene calls are TRBV25-1 and TRBJ1-2; no firm D call. Trimming removed 0 bases from V and 5 bases from J, with 7 bases in between. Germline V gene lookup returns CDR1 MGHDK and CDR2 SYGVNS. This CDR3 has 13 residues. CDR3 nucleotide sequence: TGTGCCAGCAGTGAATATCTAGGATATGGCTACACCTTC. Translated: CASSEYLGYGYTF.

The chain carries TRBV24-1 and TRBJ2-1, with 16 bases that match TRBD2. The CDR3 totals 20 residues. Germline V gives CDR1 KGHDR, CDR2 SFDVKD. J lost 0 bases, V lost 5 bases, and 9 bases had no gene match. The DNA of the CDR3 is TGTGCCACCAGTGCCCCGGGACTAGCGGGAGGGCCGGGCTCCTACAATGAGCAGTTCTTC. Protein: CATSAPGLAGGPGSYNEQFF.

The rearrangement links TRBV10-3 to TRBJ1-1; 7 bases agree with TRBD1. The germline V gene encodes CDR1 ENHRY and CDR2 SYGVKD. V trimming: 0 bases; J trimming: 5 bases; junction bases outside the gene matches: 3. The CDR3 is 14 residues long. In nucleotides, the CDR3 is TGTGCCATCAGTGAGTCGAGACAGGGTACTGAAGCTTTCTTT. Translating gives CAISESRQGTEAFF.

The V and J genes are TRBV30 and TRBJ2-1; D not resolved. The CDR3 loop spans 15 amino acids. V lost 0 bases to trimming and J lost 2 bases, with 11 bases between them. From germline, CDR1 is GTSNPN and CDR2 SVGIG (reference sequence). The CDR3 region has the DNA TGTGCCTGGAGTGTGGACCTAGGCACCTACAATGAGCAGTTCTTC. The encoded protein is CAWSVDLGTYNEQFF.

The V and J genes are TRBV4-1 and TRBJ1-1; TRBD1 agrees at 8 bases. CDR3 size: 15 residues. The J segment lost 1 base and the V segment lost 4 bases, leaving 5 bases of the junction unmatched. Germline CDR1 and CDR2: MGHRA and YSYEKL. The CDR3: CASSRRTGTNTEAFF. CDR3 nucleotide sequence: TGCGCCAGCAGCCGCAGGACAGGGACGAACACTGAAGCTTTCTTT.